This T cell receptor (beta chain) was captured in a study of blood T cell repertoires in COVID-19. In the study overall: Sites across the United States, Italy and Spain contributed samples from acute and convalescent COVID-19.

Study processing details: From reference gene primer amplification, estimates of nucleated cell counts were derived. Profiling relied on immunoSEQ multiplex PCR, and the TCRdb table lists in-frame clones only, not all of them. The V and J calls and clone size are taken from that table; D and trimming were inferred from the DNA. The sample lists nearly 40,000 clones; about 87% were seen once. Germline loops: CDR1 DFQATT, CDR2 SNEGSKA (reference sequence). Trimming left V 6 bases short and J 2 bases short, with 6 bases between. The CDR3 consists of 11 residues. This chain joins TRBV20-1 and TRBJ2-3; D not resolved. This TCR came from a woman in her 70s with acute or convalescent COVID-19. The sequencing sample was made of peripheral blood. In DNA form, the CDR3 reads TGCAGTGCCCCCTCCACAGATACGCAGTATTTT. Protein product: CSAPSTDTQYF.